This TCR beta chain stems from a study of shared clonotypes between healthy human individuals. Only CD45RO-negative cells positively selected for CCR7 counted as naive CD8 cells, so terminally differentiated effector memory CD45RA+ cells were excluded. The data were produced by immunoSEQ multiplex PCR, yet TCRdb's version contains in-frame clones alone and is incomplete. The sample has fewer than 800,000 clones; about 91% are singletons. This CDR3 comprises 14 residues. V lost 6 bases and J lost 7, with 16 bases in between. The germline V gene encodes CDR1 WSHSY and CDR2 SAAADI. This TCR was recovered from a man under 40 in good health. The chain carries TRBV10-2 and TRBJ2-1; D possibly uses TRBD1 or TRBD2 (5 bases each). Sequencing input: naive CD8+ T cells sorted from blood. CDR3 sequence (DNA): TGCGCCAGCAGGCAGGGAGAGCGGTTGAATGAGCAGTTCTTC. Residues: CASRQGERLNEQFF.